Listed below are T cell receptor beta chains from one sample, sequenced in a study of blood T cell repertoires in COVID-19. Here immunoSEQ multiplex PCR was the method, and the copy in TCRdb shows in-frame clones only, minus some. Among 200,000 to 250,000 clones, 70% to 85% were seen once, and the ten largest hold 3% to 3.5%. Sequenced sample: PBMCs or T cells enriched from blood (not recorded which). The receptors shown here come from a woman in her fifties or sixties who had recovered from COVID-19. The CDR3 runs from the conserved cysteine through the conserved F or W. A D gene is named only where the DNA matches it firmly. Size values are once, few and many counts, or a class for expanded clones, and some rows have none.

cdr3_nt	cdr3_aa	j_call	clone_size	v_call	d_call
TGTGCCAGCAGGGGGGAAACGACAGGGAGGATGAACACTGAAGCTTTCTTT	CASRGETTGRMNTEAFF	TRBJ1-1	.	TRBV2	TRBD1
TGTGCCAGTAGTATGTGGGGAGTCCCCCAGCATTTT	CASSMWGVPQHF	TRBJ1-5	.	TRBV19	.
TGTGCCAGCAGTTTGGGCAGCAGCTATGGCTACACCTTC	CASSLGSSYGYTF	TRBJ1-2	.	TRBV12-3/TRBV12-4	.
TGCGCCAGCAGCTTTACGGGGTCGACTGAAGCTTTCTTT	CASSFTGSTEAFF	TRBJ1-1	few	TRBV5-1	.
TGTGCCAGCAGCCGGACAGGGTCGGACACTGAAGCTTTCTTT	CASSRTGSDTEAFF	TRBJ1-1	.	TRBV7-9	TRBD1
TGTGCCAGCGGTAGCAGTGGGGCCAACGTCCTGACTTTC	CASGSSGANVLTF	TRBJ2-6	.	TRBV7-2	.
TGTGCCAGCAGCGTAGGGCGGGGTGATACGCAGTATTTT	CASSVGRGDTQYF	TRBJ2-3	.	TRBV9	.
TGTGCCAGCAGTTACCAATTGGACAGGGACGCTGAAGCTTTCTTT	CASSYQLDRDAEAFF	TRBJ1-1	few	TRBV6-5	TRBD1
TGTGCCAGCAGCCAAGGAGGTAACTATGGCTACACCTTC	CASSQGGNYGYTF	TRBJ1-2	.	TRBV14	.
TGTGCCAGCAGTCGCTACAGGGACACTGAAGCTTTCTTT	CASSRYRDTEAFF	TRBJ1-1	.	TRBV12-3/TRBV12-4	.
TGTGCCAGCAGCTTAGCGTACGGGGGTTCTGGAAACACCATATATTTT	CASSLAYGGSGNTIYF	TRBJ1-3	.	TRBV7-8	.
TGTGCCAGCAGTGTTTTTGGACTAGCGGGGGGGAATGAGCAGTTCTTC	CASSVFGLAGGNEQFF	TRBJ2-1	.	TRBV6-4	TRBD2
TGCAGCGGGAAGGGACAGGGGAATGAAAAACTGTTTTTT	CSGKGQGNEKLFF	TRBJ1-4	few	TRBV29-1	TRBD1
TGTGCCAGCGGCACAGGACCCAGCTCTGGAAACACCATATATTTT	CASGTGPSSGNTIYF	TRBJ1-3	.	TRBV6-5	.
TGCAGCGTTGAGGGGGGAGTCTGGACTGAAGCTTTCTTT	CSVEGGVWTEAFF	TRBJ1-1	.	TRBV29-1	.
TGTGCCAGCGGAAATCCGGGAACAGGGGGCGAGGAGCAGTACTTC	CASGNPGTGGEEQYF	TRBJ2-7	.	TRBV6-6	TRBD1
TGTGCCAGTAGTAATACCAAAAACATTCAGTACTTC	CASSNTKNIQYF	TRBJ2-4	.	TRBV19	.
TGTGCCAGCAGCCAAGAAACAGGGCAACTCTCTGGAAACACCATATATTTT	CASSQETGQLSGNTIYF	TRBJ1-3	.	TRBV4-2	.
TGTGCCATCAATAGGGACAGGGGGCCGAACACCGGGGAGCTGTTTTTT	CAINRDRGPNTGELFF	TRBJ2-2	.	TRBV10-3	TRBD1
TGTGCCAGCAGCTTAGGCGGATTAAATGAAAAACTGTTTTTT	CASSLGGLNEKLFF	TRBJ1-4	.	TRBV7-9	.
TGTGCCAGCAGGATTTTGACAGGGCCCTACACTGAAGCTTTCTTT	CASRILTGPYTEAFF	TRBJ1-1	.	TRBV2	TRBD1
TGTGCCAGCAATCGGAGGACTGGAAACACCATATATTTT	CASNRRTGNTIYF	TRBJ1-3	once	TRBV6-5	.
TGTGCCAGCAGCCATGGGGGACAGGGCAATGGCTACACCTTC	CASSHGGQGNGYTF	TRBJ1-2	few	TRBV3-1/TRBV3-2	TRBD1
TGTGCCGCTCCTTTGCGGACAGGGCTGAACACTGAAGCTTTCTTT	CAAPLRTGLNTEAFF	TRBJ1-1	.	TRBV27	TRBD1
TGTGCCAGCAGCAAGTCCGGGAACACCTACAATGAGCAGTTCTTC	CASSKSGNTYNEQFF	TRBJ2-1	.	TRBV21-1	.
TGTGCCAGCAGCTTGGCCGCTACCTCCTACAATGAGCAGTTCTTC	CASSLAATSYNEQFF	TRBJ2-1	.	TRBV5-5	.
TGTGCCAGCACCCGGGGGGCGGGAGCAGGGGAGCAGTTCTTC	CASTRGAGAGEQFF	TRBJ2-1	.	TRBV7-8	.
TGTGCCAGTAGTTCGAGGGACAGGGCCTTTTATGGCTACACCTTC	CASSSRDRAFYGYTF	TRBJ1-2	.	TRBV19	TRBD1
TGTGCCAGCAGCCAAGGGACTAGCGCTTACAATGAGCAGTTCTTC	CASSQGTSAYNEQFF	TRBJ2-1	.	TRBV3-1/TRBV3-2	TRBD2
TGCAGTGCTCGACAGTACAATGAGCAGTTCTTC	CSARQYNEQFF	TRBJ2-1	.	TRBV20-1	.
TGCGCCAGCAGCACGAGACAGGGTCAGAATGAGCAGTTCTTC	CASSTRQGQNEQFF	TRBJ2-1	.	TRBV5-1	TRBD1
TGCAGCGTTGATGAGCGCGGAAACACCGGGGAGCTGTTTTTT	CSVDERGNTGELFF	TRBJ2-2	.	TRBV29-1	.
TGTGCCAGCAGCTTCGTGCAGGGAGGGCATGGCTACACCTTC	CASSFVQGGHGYTF	TRBJ1-2	.	TRBV7-2	.
TGCGCCAGCAGCTTGGGGGGGACAGGGATGAATTCACCCCTCCACTTT	CASSLGGTGMNSPLHF	TRBJ1-6	.	TRBV5-1	TRBD1
TGTGCCAGCAGCCTCGGACAGGGGGTGGCCGGGGAGCTGTTTTTT	CASSLGQGVAGELFF	TRBJ2-2	.	TRBV5-6	TRBD1
TGTGCCAGCAGCTTGCAGGGACAGACCACAGATACGCAGTATTTT	CASSLQGQTTDTQYF	TRBJ2-3	.	TRBV5-5	TRBD1
TGTGCCAGCAGCCCGGGGGAGGGGTCCTACGAGCAGTACTTC	CASSPGEGSYEQYF	TRBJ2-7	.	TRBV3-1/TRBV3-2	TRBD2
TGTGCCAGCAGCCACAAGGACAGGGGTACTGAAGCTTTCTTT	CASSHKDRGTEAFF	TRBJ1-1	.	TRBV3-1/TRBV3-2	TRBD1
TGTGCCAGCAGGGTTCCGGGAGGGCCCCACGAGCAGTACTTC	CASRVPGGPHEQYF	TRBJ2-7	few	TRBV6-5	TRBD2
TGTGCCATCAGTGAAGGGGGCTCTGGAAACACCATATATTTT	CAISEGGSGNTIYF	TRBJ1-3	.	TRBV10-3	.
TGTGCCAGCCCCTACAGTGATCCTGAAAAACTGTTTTTT	CASPYSDPEKLFF	TRBJ1-4	.	TRBV21-1	.